This T cell receptor beta chain came from a study of CD8+ T cells in alopecia areata. Study-wide results and limits: Possibly because of HLA-related factors, TCR sharing was less clear across patients than in mice. Tofacitinib did not eliminate many expanded lesional clones from scalp or blood.

RNA extraction and reverse transcription yielded cDNA as sequencing template. Method: immunoSEQ multiplex PCR; TCRdb's copy keeps in-frame clones and lacks some. The sample records 150,000 to 200,000 clones, roughly three fifths being singletons. From germline, CDR1 is MGHRA and CDR2 YSYEKL. The CDR3 contains 15 residues. About this clone itself: The target antigen is unknown. The junction departs from germline at one end; a sequencing error may be responsible.

Treatment specified: oral pan-JAK inhibitor, 5-10 mg twice daily. Collection of lesional scalp punch biopsies and peripheral blood was performed in alopecia areata patients. V gene TRBV4-1 combines with J gene TRBJ1-6; 8 bases map to TRBD1. The source is a human donor with alopecia areata. The material sequenced was CD4+ T cells sorted from blood, taken between weeks 47 and 50, from a patient treated with tofacitinib. CDR3 sequence reads: CASSQGTGHNSPLHF. The DNA for the CDR3 is TGCGCCAGCAGTCAAGGGACAGGACATAATTCACCCCTCCACTTT.